The 7 T cell receptor beta chains given below trace back to one sample, sequenced in a study of identical twins. Each CDR3 protein is one row after TCRdb ran MiXCR on the 5' RACE reads. The table has a few hundred thousand distinct CDR3 sequences, more than 9% seen once. This sample was also put to use in a study of yellow fever vaccine responses in identical twins.

Sequencing was done on a sample of PBMCs. The origin of the receptors is a woman aged 18-29 years in good health.

There are many counts of this clonotype. The V gene is TRBV28, the J gene TRBJ2-3, with 8 nucleotides matching TRBD1. There are 14 residues in the CDR3. Germline V gene data show CDR1 as MDHEN and CDR2 as SYDVKM. V trimming: 8 bases; J trimming: 5 bases; junction bases outside the gene matches: 9. The CDR3 loop reads CASQEDRVKDTQYF. The CDR3 nucleotides read TGTGCCAGCCAAGAGGACAGGGTGAAAGATACGCAGTATTTT.

This clonotype has ten or more counts. The chain employs TRBV29-1 and TRBJ2-3, with TRBD1 identical over 8 bases. In germline, CDR1 is SQVTM, CDR2 ANQGSEA. J gave up 7 bases and V 3 bases, and 15 bases lay outside the gene matches. The CDR3 totals 16 residues. CDR3 sequence (DNA): TGCAGCGTTGATTTTGGGGGCACAGGGGGGCGGAATACGCAGTATTTT. Translation: CSVDFGGTGGRNTQYF.

This chain uses TRBV6-6 with TRBJ2-7; the D gene is possibly TRBD1 (5 bases). CDR1 is MNHNY and CDR2 is SVGAGI in the germline V gene (reference sequence). V was trimmed by 0 bases and J by 6 bases, leaving 6 bases between them. The CDR3 extends over 12 amino acids. DNA of the CDR3: TGTGCCAGCAGTTACTCACAGGTCGAGCAGTACTTC. This sequence encodes CASSYSQVEQYF.

This clonotype was detected a few times. The CDR3 bases are TGTGCCAGCAGTCCCCCGGACAGAACCTTCAATGAGCAGTTCTTC. It encodes CASSPPDRTFNEQFF. The chain has TRBV12-3 or TRBV12-4 and TRBJ2-1; TRBD1 might be the D (6 bases). This CDR3 is 15 amino acids long. Trimming shortened V by 5 bases and J by 6 bases, and 17 bases separated the two germline ends.

This clonotype was picked up a small number of times. The chain carries TRBV12-3 or TRBV12-4 and TRBJ1-2, with D possibly being TRBD1 (5 bases). With 4 bases removed from V and 8 bases from J, the gap between germline ends came to 17 bases. This CDR3 comprises 14 residues. CDR3 residues: CASSSPRTFRGYTF. CDR3 bases: TGTGCCAGCAGTTCACCTAGGACATTTCGAGGCTACACCTTC.

This clonotype appeared a few times. The chain has TRBV7-9 and TRBJ2-7; the D gene could be TRBD1 or TRBD2 (5 bases each). The ends were cut back, 5 bases at V and 2 bases at J, with 16 bases in the middle. CDR3 length: 15 residues. The V gene's germline CDR1 is SEHNR and CDR2 FQNEAQ (reference sequence). The CDR3 spells CASSPGMGTTYEQYF. The CDR3 DNA reads TGTGCCAGCAGCCCCGGAATGGGGACCACCTACGAGCAGTACTTC.

This clonotype showed up just a few times. The rearrangement uses TRBV4-1 and TRBJ2-3; D is perhaps TRBD2 (6 bases). Germline CDR1 is MGHRA and CDR2 is YSYEKL. This CDR3 spans 15 amino acids. The V end lost 2 bases, the J end lost 0 bases, and 9 bases lay between the germline ends. DNA of the CDR3: TGCGCCAGCAGCCAACTAGCGTCTAGCACAGATACGCAGTATTTT. It codes for CASSQLASSTDTQYF.